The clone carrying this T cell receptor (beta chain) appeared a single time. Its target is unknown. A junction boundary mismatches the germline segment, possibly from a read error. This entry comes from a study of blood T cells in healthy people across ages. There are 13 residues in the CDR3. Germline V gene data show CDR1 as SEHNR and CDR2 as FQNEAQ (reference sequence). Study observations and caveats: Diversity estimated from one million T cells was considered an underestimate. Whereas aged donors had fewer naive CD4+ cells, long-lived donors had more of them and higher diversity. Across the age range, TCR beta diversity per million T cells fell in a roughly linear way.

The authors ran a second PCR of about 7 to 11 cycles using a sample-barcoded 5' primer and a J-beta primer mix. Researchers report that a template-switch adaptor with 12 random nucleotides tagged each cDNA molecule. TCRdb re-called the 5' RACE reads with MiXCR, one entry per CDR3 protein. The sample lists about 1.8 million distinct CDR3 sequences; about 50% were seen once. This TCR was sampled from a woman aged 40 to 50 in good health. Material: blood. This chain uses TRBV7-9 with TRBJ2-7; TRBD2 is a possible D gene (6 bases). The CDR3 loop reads CASPGTPSHEQYF. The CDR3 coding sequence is TGTGCCAGCCCCGGGACTCCCTCCCACGAGCAGTACTTC.